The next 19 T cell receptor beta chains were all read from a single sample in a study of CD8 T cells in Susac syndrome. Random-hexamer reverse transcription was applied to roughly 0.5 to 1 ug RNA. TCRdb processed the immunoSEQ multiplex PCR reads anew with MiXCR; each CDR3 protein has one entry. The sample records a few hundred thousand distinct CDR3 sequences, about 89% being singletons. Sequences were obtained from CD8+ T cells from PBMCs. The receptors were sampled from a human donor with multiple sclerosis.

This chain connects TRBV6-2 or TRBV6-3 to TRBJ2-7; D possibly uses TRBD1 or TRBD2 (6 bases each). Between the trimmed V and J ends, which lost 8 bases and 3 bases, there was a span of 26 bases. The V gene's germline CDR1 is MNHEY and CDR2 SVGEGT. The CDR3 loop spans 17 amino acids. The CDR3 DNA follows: TGTGCCAGCTCCCCTAGGGGGAGGATCGCCCCCTTCTACGAGCAGTACTTC. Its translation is CASSPRGRIAPFYEQYF.

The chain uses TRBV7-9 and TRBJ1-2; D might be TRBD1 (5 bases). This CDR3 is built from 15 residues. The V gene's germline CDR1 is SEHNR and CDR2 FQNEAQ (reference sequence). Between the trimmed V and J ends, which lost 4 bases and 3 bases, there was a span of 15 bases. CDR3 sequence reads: CASSSRRQGDYGYTF. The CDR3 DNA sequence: TGTGCCAGCAGCTCTCGCCGGCAGGGTGACTATGGCTACACCTTC.

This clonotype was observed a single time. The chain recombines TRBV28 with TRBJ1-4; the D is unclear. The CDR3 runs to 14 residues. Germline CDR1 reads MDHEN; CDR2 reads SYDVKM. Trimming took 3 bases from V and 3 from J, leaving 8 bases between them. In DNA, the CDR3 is TGTGCCAGCAGTTTTGGCCCGGCTAATGAAAAACTGTTTTTT. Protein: CASSFGPANEKLFF.

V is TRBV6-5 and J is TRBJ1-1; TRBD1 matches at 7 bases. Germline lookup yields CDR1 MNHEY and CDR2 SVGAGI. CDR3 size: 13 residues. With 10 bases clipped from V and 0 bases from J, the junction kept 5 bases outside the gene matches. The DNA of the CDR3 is TGTGCCATCCGGGACAGCATGAACACTGAAGCTTTCTTT. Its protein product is CAIRDSMNTEAFF.

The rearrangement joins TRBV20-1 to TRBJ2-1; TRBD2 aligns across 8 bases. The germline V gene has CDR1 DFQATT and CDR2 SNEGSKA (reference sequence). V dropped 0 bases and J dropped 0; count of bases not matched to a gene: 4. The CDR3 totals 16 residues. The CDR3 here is CSARETSGSSYNEQFF. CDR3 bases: TGCAGTGCTAGAGAAACTAGCGGCAGCTCCTACAATGAGCAGTTCTTC.

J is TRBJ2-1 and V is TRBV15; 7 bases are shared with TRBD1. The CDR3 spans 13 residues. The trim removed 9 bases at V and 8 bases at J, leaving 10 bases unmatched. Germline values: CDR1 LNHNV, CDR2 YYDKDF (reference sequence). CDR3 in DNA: TGTGCCACAGGGAAGACAGGGCGGTATGAGCAGTTCTTC. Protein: CATGKTGRYEQFF.

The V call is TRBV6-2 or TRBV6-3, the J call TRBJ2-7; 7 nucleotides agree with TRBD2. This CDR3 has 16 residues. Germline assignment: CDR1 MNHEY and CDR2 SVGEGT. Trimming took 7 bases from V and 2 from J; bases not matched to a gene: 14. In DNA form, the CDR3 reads TGTGCCAGCATGCCTAAGTCTAGCGGCACCACCTACGAGCAGTACTTC. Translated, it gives CASMPKSSGTTYEQYF.

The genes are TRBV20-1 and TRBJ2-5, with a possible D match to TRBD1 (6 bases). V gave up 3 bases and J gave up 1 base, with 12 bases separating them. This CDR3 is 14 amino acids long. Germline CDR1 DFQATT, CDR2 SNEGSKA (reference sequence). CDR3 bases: TGCAGTGCTAGGTCCGGGACACCCCAAGAGACCCAGTACTTC. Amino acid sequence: CSARSGTPQETQYF.

Here the CDR3 DNA reads TGCAGTGCTAGAGATAGGGAAGGGACTTCCTTCTCTGGGGCCAACGTCCTGACTTTC. It specifies CSARDREGTSFSGANVLTF. The J gene is TRBJ2-6, the V gene TRBV20-1; the D gene is possibly TRBD2 (6 bases). This CDR3 region has 19 residues. The V end was cut by 0 bases, the J end by 0 bases, with 18 bases between. The germline V gene encodes CDR1 DFQATT and CDR2 SNEGSKA (reference sequence).

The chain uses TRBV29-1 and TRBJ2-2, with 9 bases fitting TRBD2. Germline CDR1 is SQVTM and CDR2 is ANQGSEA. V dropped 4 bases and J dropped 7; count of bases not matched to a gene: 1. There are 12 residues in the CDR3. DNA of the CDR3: TGCAGCGTTGCGACTAGCGGCGGGGAGCTGTTTTTT. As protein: CSVATSGGELFF.

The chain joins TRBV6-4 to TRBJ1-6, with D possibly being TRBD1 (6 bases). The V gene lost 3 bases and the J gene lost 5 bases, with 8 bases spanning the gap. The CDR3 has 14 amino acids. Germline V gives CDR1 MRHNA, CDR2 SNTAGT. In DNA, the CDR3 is TGTGCCAGCAGTGAGGAGGGGGATAATTCACCCCTCCACTTT. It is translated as CASSEEGDNSPLHF.

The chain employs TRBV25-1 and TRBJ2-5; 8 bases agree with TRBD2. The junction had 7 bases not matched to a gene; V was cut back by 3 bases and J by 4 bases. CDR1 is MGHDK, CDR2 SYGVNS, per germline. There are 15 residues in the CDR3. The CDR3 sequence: CASSDTGLARETQYF. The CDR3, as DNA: TGTGCCAGCAGTGATACCGGACTAGCAAGAGAGACCCAGTACTTC.

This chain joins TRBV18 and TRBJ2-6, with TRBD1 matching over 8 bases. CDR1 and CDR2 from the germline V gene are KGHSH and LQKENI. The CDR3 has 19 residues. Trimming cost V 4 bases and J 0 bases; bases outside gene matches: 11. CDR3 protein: CASSHSRTGWNSGANVLTF. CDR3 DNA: TGTGCCAGCTCACACTCCAGGACAGGGTGGAACTCTGGGGCCAACGTCCTGACTTTC.

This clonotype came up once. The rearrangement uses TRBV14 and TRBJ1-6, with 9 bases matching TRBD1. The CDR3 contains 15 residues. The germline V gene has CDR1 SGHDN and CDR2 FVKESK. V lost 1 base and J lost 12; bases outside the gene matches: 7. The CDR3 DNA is TGTGCCAGCAGCCAAGGGACAGGGGAACCTAAACCCCTCCACTTT. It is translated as CASSQGTGEPKPLHF.

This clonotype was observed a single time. The CDR3 here is CASSLMGQGYLGQPQHF. Here the CDR3 DNA reads TGTGCCAGCAGCCTCATGGGACAGGGGTATTTAGGTCAGCCCCAGCATTTT. This chain connects TRBV28 to TRBJ1-5; TRBD1 matches 10 bases. The CDR3 has 17 amino acids. V lost 6 bases, J lost 6 bases, and 14 bases stayed unmatched. CDR1 and CDR2 (germline): MDHEN, SYDVKM.

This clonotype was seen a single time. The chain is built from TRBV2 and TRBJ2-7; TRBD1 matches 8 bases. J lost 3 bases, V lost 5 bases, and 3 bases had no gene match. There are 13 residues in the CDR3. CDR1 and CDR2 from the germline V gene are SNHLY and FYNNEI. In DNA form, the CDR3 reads TGTGCCAGCAGTCCGGGACAGGACTACGAGCAGTACTTC. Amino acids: CASSPGQDYEQYF. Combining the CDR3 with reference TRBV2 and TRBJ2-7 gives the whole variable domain EPEVTQTPSHQVTQMGQEVILRCVPISNHLYFYWYRQILGQKVEFLVSFYNNEISEKSEIFDDQFSVERPDGSNFTLKIRSTKLEDSAMYFCASSPGQDYEQYFGPGTRLTVT.

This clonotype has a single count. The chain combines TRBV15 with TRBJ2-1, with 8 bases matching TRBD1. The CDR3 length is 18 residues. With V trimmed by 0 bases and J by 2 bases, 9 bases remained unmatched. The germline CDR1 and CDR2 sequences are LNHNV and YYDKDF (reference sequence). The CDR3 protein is CATSRDGTGIRPYNEQFF. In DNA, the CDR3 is TGTGCCACCAGCAGAGATGGGACAGGCATTAGGCCCTACAATGAGCAGTTCTTC. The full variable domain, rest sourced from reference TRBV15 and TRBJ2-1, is DAMVIQNPRYQVTQFGKPVTLSCSQTLNHNVMYWYQQKSSQAPKLLFHYYDKDFNNEADTPDNFQSRRPNTSFCFLDIRSPGLGDTAMYLCATSRDGTGIRPYNEQFFGPGTRLTVL.

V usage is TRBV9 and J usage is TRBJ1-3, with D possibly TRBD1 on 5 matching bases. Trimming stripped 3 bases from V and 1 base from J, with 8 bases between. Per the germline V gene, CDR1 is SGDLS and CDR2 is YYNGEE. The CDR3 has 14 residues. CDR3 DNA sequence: TGTGCCAGCAGCGCCGGGGGGTCTGGAAACACCATATATTTT. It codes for CASSAGGSGNTIYF.

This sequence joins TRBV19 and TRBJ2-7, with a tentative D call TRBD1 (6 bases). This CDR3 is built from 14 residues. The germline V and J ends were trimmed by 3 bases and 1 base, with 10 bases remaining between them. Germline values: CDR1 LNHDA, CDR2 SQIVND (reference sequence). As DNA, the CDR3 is TGTGCCAGTAGTATGGTCCAGGGGTCCTACGAGCAGTACTTC. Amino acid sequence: CASSMVQGSYEQYF.